This T cell receptor (beta chain) appears in the sequencing data of a study of regulatory T cells in long-lasting Graves disease. Whole-study findings and limits: Newly diagnosed disease favored TRBV20-1 and TRBJ2-1 over persistent disease.

Concerning this clonotype: The antigen remains undetermined.

V lost 6 bases and J 3 bases, leaving 17 bases between the germline ends. Germline V gives CDR1 SQVTM, CDR2 ANQGSEA. The CDR3 loop spans 14 amino acids. With iRepertoire HTBI primers and Arm-PCR of CDR3 regions, TCR beta libraries were built. A single record per CDR3 protein comes from TCRdb applying MiXCR to the multiplex PCR reads. The sample carries around 360,000 distinct CDR3 sequences, under 20% recorded once. The time point was: newly diagnosed GD, antithyroid drugs for less than 3 months. Preparation of the TCR library used RNA extracted from PBMCs. These same data were also listed under a study on T cells in Graves' hyperthyroidism and ophthalmopathy.

The V gene is TRBV29-1, the J gene TRBJ1-1, with D perhaps matching TRBD1 (6 bases). The receptor was isolated from a woman between 18 and 30 years old with Graves disease. Source: peripheral blood mononuclear cells (PBMCs), taken at new diagnosis, from a patient treated with antithyroid drugs. CDR3 region: CSVTRGGGDTEAFF. CDR3 nucleotide sequence: TGCAGCGTAACAAGGGGGGGTGGGGACACTGAAGCTTTCTTT. Drawing the rest from reference TRBV29-1 and TRBJ1-1, the complete variable domain is SAVISQKPSRDICQRGTSLTIQCQVDSQVTMMFWYRQQPGQSLTLIATANQGSEATYESGFVIDKFPISRPNLTFSTLTVSNMSPEDSSIYLCSVTRGGGDTEAFFGQGTRLTVV.